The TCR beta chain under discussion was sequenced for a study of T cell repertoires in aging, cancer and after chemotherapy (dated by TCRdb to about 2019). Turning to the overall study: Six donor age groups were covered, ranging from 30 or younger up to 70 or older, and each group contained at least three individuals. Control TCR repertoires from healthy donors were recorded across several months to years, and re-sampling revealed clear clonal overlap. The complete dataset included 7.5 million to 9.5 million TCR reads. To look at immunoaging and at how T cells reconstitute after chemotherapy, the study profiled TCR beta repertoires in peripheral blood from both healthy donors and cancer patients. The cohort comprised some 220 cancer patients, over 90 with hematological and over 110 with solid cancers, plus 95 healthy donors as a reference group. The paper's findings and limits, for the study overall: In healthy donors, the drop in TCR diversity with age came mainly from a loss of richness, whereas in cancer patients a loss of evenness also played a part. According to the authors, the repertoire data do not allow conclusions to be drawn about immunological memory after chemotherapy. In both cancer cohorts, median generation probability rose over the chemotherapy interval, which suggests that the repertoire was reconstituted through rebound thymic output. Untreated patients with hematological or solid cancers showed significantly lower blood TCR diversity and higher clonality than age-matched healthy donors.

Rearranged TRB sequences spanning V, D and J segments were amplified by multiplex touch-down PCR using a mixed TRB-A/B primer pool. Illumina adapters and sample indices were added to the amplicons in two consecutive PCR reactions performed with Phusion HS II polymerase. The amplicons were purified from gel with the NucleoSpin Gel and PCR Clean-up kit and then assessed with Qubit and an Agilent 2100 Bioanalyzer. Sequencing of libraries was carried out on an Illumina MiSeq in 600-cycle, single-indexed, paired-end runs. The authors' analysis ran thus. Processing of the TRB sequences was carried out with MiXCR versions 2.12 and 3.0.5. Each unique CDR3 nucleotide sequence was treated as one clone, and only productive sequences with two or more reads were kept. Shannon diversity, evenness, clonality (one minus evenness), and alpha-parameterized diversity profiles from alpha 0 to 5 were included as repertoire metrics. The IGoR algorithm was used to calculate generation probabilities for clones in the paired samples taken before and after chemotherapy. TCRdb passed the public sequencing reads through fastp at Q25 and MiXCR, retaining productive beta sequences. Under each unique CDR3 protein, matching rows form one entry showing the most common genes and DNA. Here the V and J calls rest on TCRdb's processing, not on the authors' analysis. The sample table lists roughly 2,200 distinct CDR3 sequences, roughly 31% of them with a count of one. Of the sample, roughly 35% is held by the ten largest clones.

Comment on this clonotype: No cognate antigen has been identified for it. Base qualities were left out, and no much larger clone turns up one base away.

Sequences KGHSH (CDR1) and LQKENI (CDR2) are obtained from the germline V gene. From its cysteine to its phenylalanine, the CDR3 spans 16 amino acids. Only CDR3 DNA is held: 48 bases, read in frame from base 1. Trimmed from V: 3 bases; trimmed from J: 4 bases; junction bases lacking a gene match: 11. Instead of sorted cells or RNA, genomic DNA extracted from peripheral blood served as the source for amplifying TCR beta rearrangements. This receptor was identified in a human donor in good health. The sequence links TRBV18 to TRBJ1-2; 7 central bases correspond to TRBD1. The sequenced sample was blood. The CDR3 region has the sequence CASSPWREGAVYGYTF. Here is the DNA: TGTGCCAGCTCACCGTGGCGGGAGGGGGCCGTCTATGGCTACACCTTC.